These T cell receptor beta chains were read from a single sample in a study of blood T cell repertoires in COVID-19. Assay used: immunoSEQ multiplex PCR; TCRdb lists only in-frame clones, some missing. The sample has 100,000 or so clones; 80% are singletons. Sequencing was done on a sample of peripheral blood. The receptors stem from a woman aged 70-85 years with acute or convalescent COVID-19. Each CDR3 is given with its conserved first and last residue. D genes are given only for firm matches. Clone size is stated in some rows and not others, as once, few, many or a class when expanded.

D gene	V gene	CDR3 length	J gene	clone size	CDR3 DNA	CDR3 protein
TRBD2	TRBV3-1/TRBV3-2	14	TRBJ2-5	NA	TGTGCCAGCAGCCTCCTACGGGGGGGGGAGACCCAGTACTTC	CASSLLRGGETQYF
NA	TRBV18	14	TRBJ1-1	NA	TGTGCCAGCTCACCCCGGGGGGACCCCGCTGAAGCTTTCTTT	CASSPRGDPAEAFF
NA	TRBV6-6	16	TRBJ1-3	once	TGTGCCAGCAGTTACGCGACAGCCAACTCTGGAAACACCATATATTTT	CASSYATANSGNTIYF
TRBD1	TRBV29-1	12	TRBJ1-1	NA	TGCAGCGTATCGGACAGGGTCTCTGAAGCTTTCTTT	CSVSDRVSEAFF
TRBD2	TRBV7-3	15	TRBJ2-1	NA	TGTGCCAGCAGCCGGACCCTGGGGGGGAGAGATGAGCAGTTCTTC	CASSRTLGGRDEQFF
NA	TRBV5-5	13	TRBJ1-1	NA	TGTGCCAGCAGCCCTATTGATTTTACTGAAGCTTTCTTT	CASSPIDFTEAFF
NA	TRBV12-3/TRBV12-4	12	TRBJ1-1	few	TGTGCCAGCAGTTCCGAGGTCACTGAAGCTTTCTTT	CASSSEVTEAFF
NA	TRBV6-6	14	TRBJ1-5	NA	TGTGCCAGCAGTTACACGGGAGCCAATCAGCCCCAGCATTTT	CASSYTGANQPQHF
NA	TRBV30	14	TRBJ1-1	NA	TGTGCCTGGAGTGTAGGGGCAGAGTACACTGAAGCTTTCTTT	CAWSVGAEYTEAFF
NA	TRBV6-2/TRBV6-3	15	TRBJ2-1	NA	TGTGCCAGCAGTCCCTCGGGTGGAGTCTACAATGAGCAGTTCTTC	CASSPSGGVYNEQFF
NA	TRBV6-1	12	TRBJ2-1	NA	TGTGCCAGCAGCCAGGACTGGAATGAGCAGTTCTTC	CASSQDWNEQFF